This is a list of T cell receptor beta chains from one sample in a study of T cells after posttransplantation cyclophosphamide. Clones were sequenced by immunoSEQ multiplex PCR, and TCRdb holds only the in-frame ones, with some missing. The sample was found to contain more than 25,000 clones, and every one recurs. The sample taken for sequencing was PBMCs. The receptor source for this set is a man aged 50 to 59 in good health, CMV-negative, and a related stem cell transplant donor. CDR3s include the opening cysteine and the closing phenylalanine or tryptophan.

cdr3_aa j_call v_call
CASSRIEGAINLGNTIYF TRBJ1-3 TRBV7-6
CASSRTPNTEAFF TRBJ1-1 TRBV11-1
CASSKQGGIVNTEAFF TRBJ1-1 TRBV5-1
CASSWARGIKDTQYF TRBJ2-3 TRBV28
CASSIYRAPYEQYF TRBJ2-7 TRBV5-4
CATSGGTGRPGANVLTF TRBJ2-6 TRBV15
CASSSRDRGYNEQFF TRBJ2-1 TRBV5-5
CSAGLYNEQFF TRBJ2-1 TRBV19
CASSLLGRETPEAFF TRBJ1-1 TRBV7-6
CATSRGRTSGAEETQYF TRBJ2-5 TRBV15
CASSRGRRTGGYETQYF TRBJ2-5 TRBV11-1
CASSEAELLSYEQYF TRBJ2-7 TRBV6-1
CASSGYRGRGTEALF TRBJ1-1 TRBV7-2
CASSDGTPSYNEQFF TRBJ2-1 TRBV6-1
CASRLPGQGAGYTF TRBJ1-2 TRBV6-6
CASSLGQGNSPLHF TRBJ1-6 TRBV5-1
CASSKRTGKTYEQYF TRBJ2-7 TRBV21-1
CASREYRETYNSPLHF TRBJ1-6 TRBV23-1
CASSLDRSTWNTIYF TRBJ1-3 TRBV7-2
CASSVGLAVGTQYF TRBJ2-5 TRBV9
CASSEGWAGVSGEQFF TRBJ2-1 TRBV6-1
CASSDLSGSPQETQYF TRBJ2-5 TRBV5-1
CAGSQALLAGGSSYNEQFF TRBJ2-1 TRBV4-1
CASSLDRGTGELFF TRBJ2-2 TRBV7-7
CASSLGGQGEHGRTQYF TRBJ2-5 TRBV11-2